The clone carrying this TCR beta chain was counted only a few times. The source of the sample is a study of blood T cell repertoires in COVID-19. The germline CDR1 and CDR2 sequences are SGHDT and YYEEEE. The CDR3 consists of 14 residues. V trimming: 4 bases; J trimming: 6 bases; junction bases outside the gene matches: 7. This table comes from immunoSEQ multiplex PCR, and its TCRdb copy is limited to in-frame clones, with some not included. The data show around 16,000 clones, with roughly 86% seen just once and around half held by the top ten. Sequenced: peripheral blood. The J gene is TRBJ1-2, the V gene TRBV5-6; 9 bases are a match to TRBD1. This clonotype was sampled from a man in his 60s with acute or convalescent COVID-19. The CDR3 DNA reads as TGTGCCAGCAGCCTAGGATGGGACAGGGATGGCTACACCTTC. It codes for CASSLGWDRDGYTF.